This TCR beta chain was retrieved from a study of CD8+ T cells in alopecia areata. Findings and caveats of the study: Since there was just one nonresponder, nobody can yet say how baseline CD8+ expansion ties to response. For patients receiving tofacitinib, scalp clonality and expanded CD8+ clones among the top 100 significantly decreased. Scalp and blood retained many expanded lesional clones during tofacitinib.

This clone was seen a handful of times. Antigen: not known. Treatment given: oral pan-JAK inhibitor, 5-10 mg twice daily. Alopecia areata patients provided lesional scalp punch biopsies and peripheral blood, both collected for the study. RNA extraction and reverse transcription yielded cDNA as sequencing template. This table comes from immunoSEQ multiplex PCR, and its TCRdb copy is limited to in-frame clones, with some not included. This table holds under 350,000 clones, roughly 50% found once. The germline gives CDR1 SGHTA, CDR2 FQGNSA. V shed 3 bases, J shed 8 bases, and the junction held 1 base outside the gene matches. The CDR3 has 12 residues.

V is TRBV7-2 and J is TRBJ2-1; 7 nucleotides match TRBD2. The material was CD4+ T cells sorted from blood, obtained at week 24, from a patient treated with tofacitinib. This TCR was recovered from a human donor with alopecia areata. The CDR3 bases are TGTGCCAGCAGCTTTCGGGGGGATGAGCAGTTCTTC. Protein: CASSFRGDEQFF.